A selection of T cell receptor beta chains follows, all from one sample in a study of T cell changes during pregnancy in multiple sclerosis. Clones were read by immunoSEQ multiplex PCR, and TCRdb kept only the in-frame ones, dropping some. The repertoire has 25,000 to 30,000 clones, around nine tenths of them found once; the top ten carry 6.2%. The sample in question was CD8+ T cells from peripheral blood mononuclear cells, obtained before pregnancy. The receptor source for this set is a female donor with multiple sclerosis, enrolled in a pregnancy study. CDR3s include the opening cysteine and the closing phenylalanine or tryptophan. A D gene is named only where the DNA matches it firmly. Only part of the rows carry a size: once, few, many, or a class if the clone is expanded.

j_call	clone_size	cdr3_length	d_call	v_call	cdr3_aa	cdr3_nt
TRBJ2-7	once	15	TRBD2	TRBV4-1	CASRLTSGSSYEQYF	TGCGCCAGCAGACTAACTAGCGGGAGCTCCTACGAGCAGTACTTC
TRBJ2-3	once	17	TRBD2	TRBV4-2	CASSTSHSSGNVDTQYF	TGTGCCAGCAGCACCAGTCACTCTAGCGGGAATGTGGATACGCAGTATTTT
TRBJ2-3	.	18	TRBD1	TRBV14	CASSQRQGVGIATDTQYF	TGTGCCAGCAGCCAACGACAGGGGGTTGGTATTGCCACAGATACGCAGTATTTT
TRBJ1-1	.	15	.	TRBV27	CASSPFEGGDTEAFF	TGTGCCAGCAGCCCGTTCGAGGGAGGGGACACTGAAGCTTTCTTT
TRBJ1-2	.	14	.	TRBV5-4	CASWATGISDGYTF	TGTGCCAGCTGGGCAACAGGGATCTCAGATGGCTACACCTTC
TRBJ1-4	.	16	.	TRBV30	CAWRGGGAATNEKLFF	TGTGCCTGGAGGGGAGGGGGGGCTGCAACTAATGAAAAACTGTTTTTT
TRBJ2-1	few	15	TRBD2	TRBV6-5	CASSYSAGGSGEQFF	TGTGCCAGCAGTTACAGCGCGGGAGGGAGCGGTGAGCAGTTCTTC
TRBJ2-3	.	12	.	TRBV21-1	CATGASADTQYF	TGTGCGACAGGGGCCTCCGCAGATACGCAGTATTTT
TRBJ1-5	.	18	.	TRBV28	CASSPHEGTHLQNQPQHF	TGTGCCAGCAGCCCTCACGAGGGTACCCACCTACAAAATCAGCCCCAGCATTTT
TRBJ2-1	.	15	TRBD2	TRBV14	CASSQVEREFNEQFF	TGTGCCAGCAGCCAAGTGGAGCGGGAGTTCAATGAGCAGTTCTTC
TRBJ2-1	.	15	.	TRBV5-8	CASRGLAKTYNEQFF	TGTGCCAGCAGGGGGCTCGCAAAGACCTACAATGAGCAGTTCTTC
TRBJ1-2	.	19	.	TRBV19	CASNHISPDRSPGPYGYTF	TGTGCCAGTAACCACATATCCCCCGACAGGTCGCCGGGCCCTTATGGCTACACCTTC
TRBJ2-1	once	17	TRBD2	TRBV4-3	CASSPSLAGEFPNEQFF	TGCGCCAGCAGCCCGAGCTTAGCGGGAGAGTTCCCGAATGAGCAGTTCTTC
TRBJ1-2	.	13	TRBD1	TRBV6-5	CASRNLQGSGYTF	TGTGCCAGCAGAAACTTACAGGGGTCTGGCTACACCTTC
TRBJ2-7	.	11	.	TRBV27	CASSRGYEQYF	TGTGCCAGCAGCCGCGGTTACGAGCAGTACTTC
TRBJ2-7	.	15	TRBD2	TRBV7-9	CASSSRTSGRNEQYF	TGTGCCAGCAGCTCTCGGACTAGCGGGAGGAACGAGCAGTACTTC
TRBJ1-2	.	13	.	TRBV27	CASSPFSGDGYTF	TGTGCCAGCAGTCCGTTCTCAGGGGATGGCTACACCTTC
TRBJ1-1	.	14	.	TRBV7-9	CASSPPPQDTEAFF	TGTGCCAGCAGCCCCCCGCCACAGGACACTGAAGCTTTCTTT
TRBJ1-1	.	15	.	TRBV11-1	CASRQDSRENTEAFF	TGTGCCAGCAGACAAGACTCCCGGGAGAACACTGAAGCTTTCTTT
TRBJ2-7	.	14	TRBD1	TRBV28	CASRTRDRDYEQYF	TGTGCCAGCAGGACCCGGGACAGGGACTACGAGCAGTACTTC
TRBJ2-3	.	11	.	TRBV29-1	CSVFRGDTQYF	TGCAGCGTTTTTAGGGGAGATACGCAGTATTTT
TRBJ2-3	.	14	.	TRBV7-3	CASSSGLGTDTQYF	TGTGCCAGCAGCTCAGGCCTCGGCACAGATACGCAGTATTTT
TRBJ2-4	.	15	.	TRBV19	CASSVFRGGKNIQYF	TGTGCCAGTAGTGTTTTTAGGGGGGGAAAAAACATTCAGTACTTC
TRBJ2-5	.	15	.	TRBV5-6	CASSLVVGVGETQYF	TGTGCCAGCAGCTTGGTCGTCGGGGTCGGTGAGACCCAGTACTTC
TRBJ2-5	.	14	TRBD2	TRBV19	CASSTPSGQETQYF	TGTGCCAGTTCCACCCCTAGCGGCCAAGAGACCCAGTACTTC
TRBJ2-5	.	15	TRBD1	TRBV4-1	CASSQGTGGVQTQYF	TGCGCCAGCAGCCAAGGGACAGGGGGTGTCCAGACCCAGTACTTC
TRBJ1-1	once	15	.	TRBV5-1	CASSLDWVRSTEAFF	TGCGCCAGCAGCTTGGATTGGGTAAGGAGCACTGAAGCTTTCTTT
TRBJ1-1	.	15	TRBD1	TRBV9	CASSTRTGSGTEAFF	TGTGCCAGCAGCACCAGGACAGGCTCCGGCACTGAAGCTTTCTTT
TRBJ2-7	.	15	TRBD2	TRBV11-3	CASSTRTSGEGEQYF	TGTGCCAGCAGCACCCGGACTAGCGGAGAGGGGGAGCAGTACTTC
TRBJ2-7	.	16	.	TRBV15	CATSRGVAKRGNEQYF	TGTGCCACCAGCCGGGGTGTTGCCAAACGCGGAAACGAGCAGTACTTC
TRBJ1-1	.	12	.	TRBV2	CASSQYDTEAFF	TGTGCCAGCTCTCAGTATGACACTGAAGCTTTCTTT
TRBJ2-7	once	16	.	TRBV13	CASSPLRGGGSHEQYF	TGTGCCAGCAGCCCGCTGAGAGGGGGGGGCTCCCACGAGCAGTACTTC
TRBJ1-1	.	13	.	TRBV19	CASISRGDTEAFF	TGTGCCAGTATATCCCGGGGGGACACTGAAGCTTTCTTT
TRBJ2-7	.	18	.	TRBV27	CASSIYLGAQRTTYEQYF	TGTGCCAGCAGTATATATTTGGGGGCCCAGCGAACCACCTACGAGCAGTACTTC
TRBJ2-2	.	14	TRBD1	TRBV28	CASSFGTEGGELFF	TGTGCCAGCAGTTTTGGGACAGAGGGCGGGGAGCTGTTTTTT
TRBJ2-5	.	16	TRBD2	TRBV13	CASTELGLADQETQYF	TGTGCCAGCACCGAACTGGGACTAGCGGACCAAGAGACCCAGTACTTC
TRBJ1-2	.	11	.	TRBV30	CAWNGGHGYTF	TGTGCCTGGAATGGAGGGCATGGCTACACCTTC
TRBJ1-1	few	13	.	TRBV15	CATSRTENTEAFF	TGTGCCACCAGCAGGACAGAAAACACTGAAGCTTTCTTT
TRBJ2-7	few	14	.	TRBV29-1	CSVIDSEPSYEQYF	TGCAGCGTTATAGACAGCGAGCCCTCCTACGAGCAGTACTTC
TRBJ2-3	.	15	TRBD2	TRBV6-6	CASSQLAGSTDTQYF	TGTGCCAGCAGTCAACTAGCGGGAAGCACAGATACGCAGTATTTT
TRBJ2-3	.	15	.	TRBV6-4	CASSYSGTPGDTQYF	TGTGCCAGCAGTTACTCCGGGACACCGGGGGATACGCAGTATTTT
TRBJ2-1	.	13	.	TRBV7-3	CASSPRDSHEQFF	TGTGCCAGCAGCCCGCGGGATTCTCATGAGCAGTTCTTC
TRBJ2-5	.	15	TRBD2	TRBV11-3	CASILSSGASETQYF	TGTGCCAGCATCCTGTCTAGCGGAGCCTCGGAGACCCAGTACTTC
TRBJ2-1	once	14	TRBD2	TRBV25-1	CASRTAAGGYEQFF	TGTGCCAGCAGAACTGCAGCGGGAGGGTATGAGCAGTTCTTC
TRBJ1-5	few	13	.	TRBV29-1	CSVEEGDNQPQHF	TGCAGCGTTGAAGAAGGGGACAATCAGCCCCAGCATTTT
TRBJ1-2	.	11	.	TRBV7-6	CALPTAMGYTF	TGTGCCCTCCCGACAGCCATGGGCTACACCTTC
TRBJ2-1	once	14	.	TRBV11-3	CASSSDSIYNEQFF	TGTGCCAGCAGCTCCGACTCAATTTATAATGAGCAGTTCTTC
TRBJ2-7	once	15	TRBD1	TRBV12-5	CASSDRGTGSDEQYF	TGTGCTAGCTCTGACCGAGGGACAGGGTCGGATGAGCAGTACTTC
TRBJ2-2	.	14	.	TRBV27	CASSLGAGTGELFF	TGTGCCAGCAGTTTGGGGGCAGGGACCGGGGAGCTGTTTTTT
TRBJ1-1	.	15	TRBD1	TRBV7-3	CASSDFGTDENEAFF	TGTGCCAGCAGCGATTTTGGGACAGACGAAAATGAAGCTTTCTTT
TRBJ2-1	.	14	.	TRBV7-9	CASSLIAGDNEQFF	TGTGCCAGCAGCTTAATCGCGGGTGACAATGAGCAGTTCTTC
TRBJ2-7	.	16	.	TRBV4-2	CASTQEWGTRLYEQYF	TGTGCCAGCACTCAAGAGTGGGGGACTCGACTCTACGAGCAGTACTTC
TRBJ2-7	.	15	TRBD2	TRBV7-8	CASSPPAGGLSEQYF	TGTGCCAGCAGCCCCCCAGCGGGAGGACTCTCTGAGCAGTACTTC
TRBJ2-1	.	16	TRBD2	TRBV19	CASSIGTSGRRDEQFF	TGTGCCAGTAGTATAGGGACTAGCGGGAGGAGGGATGAGCAGTTCTTC